The next 11 T cell receptor beta chains were all read from a single sample in a study of human T cells and chemical hapten exposure listed by TCRdb under 2021. The sample's time point label is to be understood as: patch test 2, 6 weeks after DPC sensitization. The treatment or condition label for this specimen denotes: therapeutic diphenylcyclopropenone sensitization with weekly scalp DPC. Libraries were made using RACE. For sequencing, a NextSeq 500 was employed. Clones were called with MiXCR by TCRdb after fastp trimmed the public reads at Q25, and only in-frame beta chains were retained. Merged by CDR3 protein, the rows form single entries marked with the most common genes and DNA. For this sample there are approximately 97,000 distinct CDR3 sequences; about an eighth appear just once. The top ten clones comprise around 3% of the sample. The sample consisted of whole blood, taken in connection with sensitization to the hapten diphenylcyclopropenone (DPC). These receptors came from a woman between 35 and 50 years old with alopecia areata. Some clones in this sample may be carry-over from other donors' samples.

The chain uses TRBV9 and TRBJ1-2; D is perhaps TRBD1 (5 bases). V was trimmed by 1 base and J by 4 bases, leaving 17 bases between them. The CDR3 runs 16 residues. The germline V gene encodes CDR1 SGDLS and CDR2 YYNGEE. CDR3 nucleotide sequence: TGTGCCAGCAGCGTAACCCCCGGGGGTCTCGGCTATGGCTACACCTTC. Its protein product is CASSVTPGGLGYGYTF.

This clonotype was detected many times. The V call is TRBV20-1, the J call TRBJ1-2; TRBD1 matches 9 bases. The V gene's germline CDR1 is DFQATT and CDR2 SNEGSKA (reference sequence). The ends lost 3 bases at V and 5 bases at J; junction bases unmatched: 16. The CDR3 sequence is 17 residues long. CDR3 coding DNA: TGCAGTGCTAGTGGGTCGGGGACAGGGAAGGGCCTGTATGGCTACACCTTC. This translates into CSASGSGTGKGLYGYTF.

The rearrangement links TRBV5-5 to TRBJ2-2, with a weak D call TRBD1 (5 bases). The germline gives CDR1 SGHKS, CDR2 YYEKEE (reference sequence). Trimming cost V 0 bases and J 1 base, with 7 bases left between them. This CDR3 is 15 amino acids long. The CDR3 loop is CASSLGQLNTGELFF. CDR3 coding DNA: TGTGCCAGCAGCTTGGGACAGTTGAACACCGGGGAGCTGTTTTTT.

This clonotype has at least ten counts. This sequence joins TRBV2 and TRBJ2-5; TRBD1 aligns across 10 bases. J was trimmed by 4 bases and V by 4 bases; bases with no gene match: 6. The germline V gene encodes CDR1 SNHLY and CDR2 FYNNEI. CDR3 length: 15 amino acids. The CDR3 region is CASSGGTGVPETQYF. Here the CDR3 DNA reads TGTGCCAGCAGTGGAGGGACAGGGGTTCCAGAGACCCAGTACTTC.

This clonotype was seen only a few times. The chain joins TRBV19 to TRBJ2-2; D might be TRBD1 or TRBD2, each matching 7 bases. The germline V and J ends were trimmed by 8 bases and 4 bases, with 23 bases remaining between them. Germline V gives CDR1 LNHDA, CDR2 SQIVND (reference sequence). The CDR3 has 17 amino acids. In nucleotides, the CDR3 is TGTGCCAGTTCCCTGGGAGGGGGCGCTGTAACCACCGGGGAGCTGTTTTTT. This sequence encodes CASSLGGGAVTTGELFF. The entire variable domain, with the rest obtained from reference TRBV19 and TRBJ2-2, is as follows: DGGITQSPKYLFRKEGQNVTLSCEQNLNHDAMYWYRQDPGQGLRLIYYSQIVNDFQKGDIAEGYSVSREKKESFPLTVTSAQKNPTAFYLCASSLGGGAVTTGELFFGEGSRLTVL.

This clonotype was counted many times. This chain connects TRBV6-6 to TRBJ2-1; the match to TRBD1 covers 8 bases. The CDR3 extends over 15 amino acids. The germline V gene has CDR1 MNHNY and CDR2 SVGAGI (reference sequence). Trimming cost V 2 bases and J 9 bases; bases outside gene matches: 9. For the CDR3, the DNA is TGTGCCAGCAGTTACCAGGGACAGGATGCCGGTGAGCAGTTCTTC. As protein: CASSYQGQDAGEQFF.

This chain joins TRBV3-1 and TRBJ2-1, with no clear D. With 2 bases removed from V and 8 bases from J, the gap between germline ends came to 4 bases. This CDR3 comprises 11 residues. CDR1 LGHDT and CDR2 YNNKEL come from the germline V gene (reference sequence). The CDR3 DNA follows: TGTGCCAGCAGCCAAAGAGATGAGCAGTTCTTC. Translation gives CASSQRDEQFF.

This chain uses TRBV7-2 with TRBJ2-1; TRBD2 matches at 7 bases. Looked up from germline, CDR1 is SGHTA and CDR2 is FQGNSA. V lost 5 bases, J lost 6 bases, and 13 bases stayed unmatched. CDR3 length: 16 amino acids. CDR3 coding DNA: TGTGCCAGCAGCCGATCGGGCGGGAGTTACGGCAATGAGCAGTTCTTC. Its translation: CASSRSGGSYGNEQFF.

This clonotype showed up just a few times. The rearrangement joins TRBV29-1 to TRBJ1-1, with 8 bases aligning to TRBD1. The J segment lost 6 bases and the V segment lost 6 bases, leaving 9 bases of the junction unmatched. Per germline, CDR1 SQVTM and CDR2 ANQGSEA. This CDR3 is built from 13 residues. The CDR3 DNA follows: TGCAGCGTCCGACAGGGGTCGGTCGCTGAAGCTTTCTTT. Encoded protein: CSVRQGSVAEAFF.

This clonotype was seen only a few times. The chain couples TRBV18 to TRBJ1-3; D ambiguous. The CDR3 loop spans 16 amino acids. Germline V lookup: CDR1 KGHSH, CDR2 LQKENI. V was trimmed by 3 bases and J by 3 bases, leaving 15 bases between them. CDR3: CASSPAVRVDGNTIYF. In DNA form, the CDR3 reads TGTGCCAGCTCACCTGCCGTCCGGGTAGATGGAAACACCATATATTTT. Looking up the rest from reference TRBV18 and TRBJ1-3 gives the full variable domain: NAGVMQNPRHLVRRRGQEARLRCSPMKGHSHVYWYRQLPEEGLKFMVYLQKENIIDESGMPKERFSAEFPKEGPSILRIQQVVRGDSAAYFCASSPAVRVDGNTIYFGEGSWLTVV.

Many counts were recorded for this clonotype. The rearrangement uses TRBV29-1 and TRBJ1-2; D not resolved. This CDR3 region has 12 residues. With 2 bases removed from V and 5 bases from J, the gap between germline ends came to 9 bases. Germline loops: CDR1 SQVTM, CDR2 ANQGSEA. CDR3 residues: CSVEWSGYGYTF. The CDR3 nucleotides read TGCAGCGTTGAATGGTCGGGATATGGCTACACCTTC. Full variable domain (remainder filled in from reference TRBV29-1 and TRBJ1-2): SAVISQKPSRDICQRGTSLTIQCQVDSQVTMMFWYRQQPGQSLTLIATANQGSEATYESGFVIDKFPISRPNLTFSTLTVSNMSPEDSSIYLCSVEWSGYGYTFGSGTRLTVV.